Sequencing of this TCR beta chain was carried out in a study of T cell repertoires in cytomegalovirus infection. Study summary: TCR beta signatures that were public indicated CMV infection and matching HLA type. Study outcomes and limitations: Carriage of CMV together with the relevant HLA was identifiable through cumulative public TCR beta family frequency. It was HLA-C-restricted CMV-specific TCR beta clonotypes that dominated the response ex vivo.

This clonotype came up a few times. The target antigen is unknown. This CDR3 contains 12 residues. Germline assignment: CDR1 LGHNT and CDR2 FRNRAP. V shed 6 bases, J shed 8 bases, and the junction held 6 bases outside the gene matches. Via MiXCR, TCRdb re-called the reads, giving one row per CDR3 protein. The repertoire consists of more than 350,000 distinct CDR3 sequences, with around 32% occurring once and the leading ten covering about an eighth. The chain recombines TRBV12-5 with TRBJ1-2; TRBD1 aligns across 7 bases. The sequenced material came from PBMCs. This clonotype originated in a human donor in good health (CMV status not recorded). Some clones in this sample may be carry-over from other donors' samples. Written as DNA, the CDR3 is TGTGCTAGTGGGGGGACAGCGGGCGGCTACACCTTC. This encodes CASGGTAGGYTF.